The 17 T cell receptor beta chains given below trace back to one sample, sequenced in a study of cytomegalovirus exposure and HLA in healthy donors. PCR primers comprised 60 Vbeta and 13 Jbeta primers. Assay used: immunoSEQ multiplex PCR; TCRdb lists only in-frame clones, some missing. The table shows roughly 140,000 clones, with roughly 87% occurring only once. Sequencing was done on a sample of PBMCs. These receptors all stem from a man aged 25-40 years in good health and CMV-seropositive.

CDR3 in DNA: TGTGCCAGCAGCTTAGGGACTAGTTCCAACAATGAGCAGTTCTTC. It specifies CASSLGTSSNNEQFF. The chain recombines TRBV11-2 with TRBJ2-1, with 7 bases fitting TRBD2. The length of the CDR3 is 15 residues. Germline V gene lookup returns CDR1 SGHAT and CDR2 FQNNGV. The J segment lost 5 bases and the V segment lost 1 base, leaving 5 bases of the junction unmatched.

V is TRBV7-2 and J is TRBJ1-2; 11 nucleotides line up with TRBD1. The germline V gene encodes CDR1 SGHTA and CDR2 FQGNSA. V lost 2 bases to trimming and J lost 7 bases; unmatched junction nucleotides: 6. CDR3 length: 15 residues. CDR3 sequence (DNA): TGTGCCAGCAGCTTAACCCCGGGACAGGGGGGTGGCTACACCTTC. It specifies CASSLTPGQGGGYTF.

The chain couples TRBV5-4 to TRBJ1-3; the D gene is possibly TRBD1 (5 bases). This CDR3 contains 15 residues. V was shortened by 7 bases and J by 3 bases, with 17 bases between the two germline ends. From germline, CDR1 is SGHNT and CDR2 YYREEE (reference sequence). The CDR3 bases are TGTGCCAGCGCCTCGGGGGGGAAAGTTGGAAACACCATATATTTT. As protein: CASASGGKVGNTIYF.

This clone has just one count. The V call is TRBV11-2, the J call TRBJ1-6, with no clear D. The CDR3 consists of 15 residues. Trimming shortened V by 0 bases and J by 10 bases, and 13 bases separated the two germline ends. CDR1 is SGHAT, CDR2 FQNNGV, per germline. The CDR3 DNA reads as TGTGCCAGCAGCTTAGAATTATCACACTACTCACCCCTCCACTTT. Translating it yields CASSLELSHYSPLHF.

The genes are TRBV5-1 and TRBJ2-1; tentative D call: TRBD2 (6 bases). CDR3 size: 18 residues. V was shortened by 0 bases and J by 0 bases, with 16 bases between the two germline ends. CDR1 is SGHRS, CDR2 YFSETQ, per germline. The CDR3 sequence is CASSLDRGSFSSYNEQFF. CDR3 sequence (DNA): TGCGCCAGCAGCTTGGACCGGGGGTCGTTTAGCTCCTACAATGAGCAGTTCTTC.

The chain couples TRBV7-6 to TRBJ2-7; the match to TRBD2 covers 12 bases. The CDR3 is made up of 15 amino acids. Losses at the gene ends were 1 base for V and 5 bases for J; bases not matched to a gene: 3. The germline V gene has CDR1 SGHVS and CDR2 FNYEAQ. In DNA, the CDR3 is TGTGCCAGCAGCTTAGGGACTAGCGGGAAGGACGAGCAGTACTTC. Translated: CASSLGTSGKDEQYF.

The rearrangement joins TRBV7-9 to TRBJ2-5, with D unclear. Germline-derived CDR1 and CDR2 are SEHNR and FQNEAQ (reference sequence). This CDR3 region has 14 residues. V gave up 5 bases and J gave up 2 bases, with 12 bases separating them. CDR3: CASSATAIQETQYF. CDR3 coding DNA: TGTGCCAGCAGCGCTACAGCCATACAAGAGACCCAGTACTTC.

CDR3 residues: CASSGATYEQYF. The CDR3 DNA follows: TGTGCCAGTAGTGGGGCAACCTACGAGCAGTACTTC. V usage is TRBV19 and J usage is TRBJ2-7; D is possibly TRBD1 (5 bases). With 5 bases removed from V and 2 bases from J, the gap between germline ends came to 7 bases. The CDR3 totals 12 residues. CDR1 and CDR2 from the germline V gene are LNHDA and SQIVND (reference sequence).

The chain uses TRBV19 and TRBJ2-2, with D possibly being TRBD1 (6 bases). V was trimmed by 7 bases and J by 3 bases, leaving 15 bases between them. The CDR3 sequence is 15 residues long. CDR1 and CDR2 from the germline V gene are LNHDA and SQIVND (reference sequence). The CDR3 sequence is CASNPEQGYTGELFF. In DNA form, the CDR3 reads TGTGCCAGTAATCCCGAACAGGGCTACACCGGGGAGCTGTTTTTT.

The V and J genes are TRBV27 and TRBJ1-1; D might be TRBD1 (5 bases). This CDR3 comprises 13 residues. V was shortened by 8 bases and J by 5 bases, with 15 bases between the two germline ends. Germline CDR1 MNHEY, CDR2 SMNVEV (reference sequence). DNA for the CDR3: TGTGCCAGCGCCGGGTGGGGCAAGACTGAAGCTTTCTTT. Translating it yields CASAGWGKTEAFF.

V gene TRBV14 combines with J gene TRBJ2-3, with 7 bases identical to TRBD2. The junction had 17 bases not matched to a gene; V was cut back by 2 bases and J by 3 bases. Germline CDR1 is SGHDN and CDR2 is FVKESK. This CDR3 has 19 amino acids. This CDR3 reads CASSQRRETPLLRTDTQYF. In DNA, the CDR3 is TGTGCCAGCAGCCAACGGCGGGAGACACCTTTATTGAGGACAGATACGCAGTATTTT.

This sequence joins TRBV2 and TRBJ1-5; D unclear. The V gene lost 7 bases and the J gene lost 7 bases, with 20 bases spanning the gap. The CDR3 has 15 amino acids. The germline V gene has CDR1 SNHLY and CDR2 FYNNEI. The CDR3 loop reads CASTEREGFRQPQHF. The CDR3 nucleotides read TGTGCCAGCACCGAACGGGAAGGGTTTAGGCAGCCCCAGCATTTT.

This clone was detected only once. This chain links TRBV5-1 with TRBJ2-5; 11 bases map to TRBD2. The CDR3 runs 17 residues. Trimming took 4 bases from V and 5 from J; bases not matched to a gene: 13. Looked up from germline, CDR1 is SGHRS and CDR2 is YFSETQ. CDR3 sequence: CASSQGGLAGGSETQYF. DNA for the CDR3: TGCGCCAGCAGCCAGGGGGGGCTAGCGGGAGGTTCGGAGACCCAGTACTTC. The entire variable domain, with the rest obtained from reference TRBV5-1 and TRBJ2-5, is as follows: KAGVTQTPRYLIKTRGQQVTLSCSPISGHRSVSWYQQTPGQGLQFLFEYFSETQRNKGNFPGRFSGRQFSNSRSEMNVSTLELGDSALYLCASSQGGLAGGSETQYFGPGTRLLVL.

V gene TRBV7-2 combines with J gene TRBJ1-3; possible D gene TRBD1, 5 bases. V lost 1 base and J 0 bases, leaving 10 bases between the germline ends. CDR1 is SGHTA and CDR2 is FQGNSA in the germline V gene. The CDR3 extends over 16 amino acids. In DNA, the CDR3 is TGTGCCAGCAGCTTAGGACCGGGGGGCTCTGGAAACACCATATATTTT. It encodes CASSLGPGGSGNTIYF.

V and J are TRBV7-9 and TRBJ2-3, with a tentative D call TRBD1 (7 bases). This CDR3 contains 16 residues. CDR1 and CDR2 from the germline V gene are SEHNR and FQNEAQ (reference sequence). Trimming left V 1 base short and J 3 bases short, with 14 bases between. As DNA, the CDR3 is TGTGCCAGCAGCTTAGTCCAGGGGGGCCCGACAGATACGCAGTATTTT. This encodes CASSLVQGGPTDTQYF.

The chain combines TRBV7-2 with TRBJ2-3; TRBD2 matches 10 bases. The CDR3 runs to 16 residues. V trimming: 4 bases; J trimming: 2 bases; junction bases outside the gene matches: 6. Germline loops: CDR1 SGHTA, CDR2 FQGNSA. The CDR3 sequence: CASSSVSGRSTDTQYF. The CDR3 DNA is TGTGCCAGCAGCTCGGTTAGCGGGAGGTCCACAGATACGCAGTATTTT. Together with reference TRBV7-2 and TRBJ2-3, the CDR3 gives the full variable domain: GAGVSQSPSNKVTEKGKDVELRCDPISGHTALYWYRQSLGQGLEFLIYFQGNSAPDKSGLPSDRFSAERTGGSVSTLTIQRTQQEDSAVYLCASSSVSGRSTDTQYFGPGTRLTVL.

This sequence joins TRBV2 and TRBJ1-6; tentatively, D is TRBD1 (6 bases). Germline V gives CDR1 SNHLY, CDR2 FYNNEI. The CDR3 runs 16 residues. The V end was cut by 5 bases, the J end by 0 bases, with 11 bases between. Written as DNA, the CDR3 is TGTGCCAGCAGTCAACTGGACAGCTCCTATAATTCACCCCTCCACTTT. This sequence encodes CASSQLDSSYNSPLHF.